This entry describes one TCR beta chain. This entry is derived from a study of CD8 T cells in Susac syndrome. Germline CDR1 reads SGHRS; CDR2 reads YFSETQ. The CDR3 spans 16 residues. The V end was cut by 1 base, the J end by 8 bases, with 21 bases between. Sequencing targeted TCR beta in T cells from blood (CD8+ and CD4+). Patients with stable or active relapsing-remitting disease, all of them treatment-naive, made up the multiple sclerosis controls. TEMRA cells were FACS-enriched and CD8+ and CD4+ T cells negatively isolated. When the RNA was reverse transcribed, random hexamers were used with an input of about 0.5 to 1 ug. A multiplex approach, immunoSEQ multiplex PCR, amplified TCR beta CDR3 across 54 Vbeta and 13 Jbeta. One entry per CDR3 protein results from TCRdb running MiXCR on the immunoSEQ multiplex PCR reads. This sample yields approximately 300,000 distinct CDR3 sequences, of which roughly 85% are seen a single time; 0.2% to 0.25% belongs to the top ten.

The rearrangement uses TRBV5-1 and TRBJ1-1, with D possibly being TRBD1 (5 bases). The origin of this receptor is a human donor with multiple sclerosis. The sample consisted of CD8+ T cells from PBMCs. Here the CDR3 DNA reads TGCGCCAGCAGCTTGCTAGGCGGGACCCCCCAATTCGAAGCTTTCTTT. This sequence encodes CASSLLGGTPQFEAFF.